This entry features one T cell receptor (beta chain) sequence. What it binds is not known. TCRdb's copy holds only in-frame clones and misses some; the assay was immunoSEQ multiplex PCR. The data show 2 million to 3 million clones, approximately 93% seen once. This specimen comes from a study of shared clonotypes between healthy human individuals. Study summary: Each donor's CD8 memory used one plate, CD8 naive two, each CD4 subset three.

Points from the study as a whole: Only blood was sampled; tissue repertoires likely differ. Generation probabilities were higher for clonotypes shared across all four sorted-subset donors than for unshared ones. Though the depth was large, rarefaction showed that sorted-subset sequencing was incomplete.

Trimming took off 3 bases at V and 1 base at J, with 12 bases between the two ends. The CDR3 contains 16 residues. Germline assignment: CDR1 SGHNT and CDR2 YENEEA. J is TRBJ2-2 and V is TRBV11-3; D uncertain. The sequenced material came from naive CD4+ T cells from PBMCs. Subset noted: CD45RA+ positively selected. The TCR comes from a young man in good health. Some clones in this sample may be carry-over from other donors' samples. This CDR3 is CASSFSLSWNTGELFF. The CDR3 DNA reads TGTGCCAGCAGCTTTTCCCTTAGCTGGAACACCGGGGAGCTGTTTTTT.